The 14 T cell receptor beta chains presented below share a single source sample, sequenced in a study of blood T cell repertoires in COVID-19. Method: immunoSEQ multiplex PCR; TCRdb's copy keeps in-frame clones and lacks some. The sample holds roughly 340,000 clones, 70% to 90% seen once. Sequenced: PBMCs or T cells enriched from blood (not recorded which). These TCRs come from a man between 40 and 49 years old in a cohort exposed to, infected with or recovered from COVID-19 (not recorded which).

This chain uses TRBV5-1 with TRBJ2-3; D perhaps matches TRBD2 (6 bases). V gave up 0 bases and J gave up 2 bases, with 7 bases separating them. The germline CDR1 and CDR2 sequences are SGHRS and YFSETQ. The length of the CDR3 is 14 residues. CDR3 amino acids: CASSLAGLTDTQYF. Written as DNA, the CDR3 is TGCGCCAGCAGCTTGGCGGGACTCACAGATACGCAGTATTTT.

The gene calls are TRBV30 and TRBJ2-3, with a tentative D call TRBD2 (6 bases). Germline loops: CDR1 GTSNPN, CDR2 SVGIG (reference sequence). With 0 bases removed from V and 2 bases from J, the gap between germline ends came to 12 bases. CDR3 size: 15 residues. In DNA, the CDR3 is TGTGCCTGGAGTGTACAGGCGGGGAACACAGATACGCAGTATTTT. Protein sequence: CAWSVQAGNTDTQYF.

The chain employs TRBV28 and TRBJ1-2; 7 positions agree with TRBD1. This CDR3 is 14 amino acids long. With 5 bases clipped from V and 2 bases from J, the junction kept 5 bases outside the gene matches. Germline CDR1 is MDHEN and CDR2 is SYDVKM. The CDR3 coding sequence is TGTGCCAGCAGTAGACAACAGGGGAACTATGGCTACACCTTC. This codes for CASSRQQGNYGYTF.

The chain is built from TRBV30 and TRBJ2-7, with D perhaps matching TRBD1 (5 bases). The CDR3 loop spans 15 amino acids. CDR1 is GTSNPN and CDR2 is SVGIG in the germline V gene (reference sequence). Trimming pared 0 bases from V and 3 bases from J, leaving 15 bases between. The CDR3 nucleotides read TGTGCCTGGAGTGTCGGACACGCCAACAGCTACGAGCAGTACTTC. It specifies CAWSVGHANSYEQYF.

The V call is TRBV24-1, the J call TRBJ2-1; no clear D gene. The V and J ends lost 5 bases and 7 bases respectively, with 5 bases between them. Per germline, CDR1 KGHDR and CDR2 SFDVKD. This CDR3 region has 11 residues. The CDR3 is CATSALNEQFF. DNA of the CDR3: TGTGCCACCAGTGCCTTAAATGAGCAGTTCTTC.

This rearrangement joins TRBV5-1 to TRBJ2-1, with D maybe TRBD1 (5 bases). The V and J ends lost 2 bases and 2 bases respectively, with 11 bases between them. The CDR3 spans 15 residues. Germline V gene sequence: CDR1 SGHRS, CDR2 YFSETQ. Here the CDR3 reads CASSFLDTAYNEQFF. As DNA, the CDR3 is TGCGCCAGCAGCTTCTTGGACACGGCCTACAATGAGCAGTTCTTC.

V is TRBV12-3 or TRBV12-4 and J is TRBJ1-2, with unresolved D. The V end lost 7 bases, the J end lost 2 bases, and 5 bases lay between the germline ends. The CDR3 is made up of 11 amino acids. This chain's CDR3 is CASTKNYGYTF. CDR3 bases: TGTGCCAGCACCAAAAACTATGGCTACACCTTC.

The gene calls are TRBV28 and TRBJ2-1; 12 bases map to TRBD2. The CDR3 contains 16 residues. The V and J ends lost 9 bases and 5 bases, in that order; junction bases with no gene match: 11. The germline V gene encodes CDR1 MDHEN and CDR2 SYDVKM. The CDR3 loop is CASLAGGLERNNEQFF. The CDR3 DNA is TGTGCCAGTCTAGCGGGAGGGCTCGAAAGGAACAATGAGCAGTTCTTC.

This clone showed up just a few times. The gene calls are TRBV28 and TRBJ1-2, with D maybe TRBD1 (5 bases). Germline CDR1 MDHEN, CDR2 SYDVKM. The CDR3 totals 14 residues. The V end was cut by 3 bases, the J end by 8 bases, with 16 bases between. DNA of the CDR3: TGTGCCAGCAGTTTGGCGACAGCCCGAGGAGGCTACACCTTC. As protein: CASSLATARGGYTF.

The chain combines TRBV6-1 with TRBJ1-3, with D uncertain. CDR1 and CDR2 (germline): MNHNS, SASEGT. CDR3 length equals 15 residues. The V and J ends lost 2 bases and 4 bases respectively, with 12 bases between them. The chain's CDR3 is CASSETAGGGNTIYF. For the CDR3, the DNA is TGTGCCAGCAGTGAAACGGCAGGAGGCGGAAACACCATATATTTT.

The chain carries TRBV15 and TRBJ2-1; 10 positions match TRBD2. The CDR3 runs to 18 residues. The J segment lost 0 bases and the V segment lost 1 base, leaving 6 bases of the junction unmatched. Germline CDR1 reads LNHNV; CDR2 reads YYDKDF (reference sequence). CDR3 protein: CATSRGRAGGSSYNEQFF. In DNA, the CDR3 is TGTGCCACCAGCAGAGGTCGAGCGGGAGGGAGCTCCTACAATGAGCAGTTCTTC.

In nucleotides, the CDR3 is TGTGCCAGCAACAGGGATGGAAACACCATATATTTT. This codes for CASNRDGNTIYF. This chain connects TRBV13 to TRBJ1-3; TRBD1 might be the D (6 bases). CDR3 size: 12 residues. The ends were cut back, 7 bases at V and 3 bases at J, with 7 bases in the middle. The V gene's germline CDR1 is PRHDT and CDR2 FYEKMQ (reference sequence).

The rearrangement links TRBV9 to TRBJ2-7; tentatively, D is TRBD1 (5 bases). Germline CDR1 SGDLS, CDR2 YYNGEE. The V end lost 0 bases, the J end lost 2 bases, and 9 bases lay between the germline ends. There are 14 residues in the CDR3. CDR3 sequence reads: CASSVGGVPYEQYF. As DNA, the CDR3 is TGTGCCAGCAGCGTAGGGGGCGTGCCCTACGAGCAGTACTTC.

J is TRBJ2-1 and V is TRBV29-1; D is undetermined. CDR3 size: 11 residues. The germline V gene encodes CDR1 SQVTM and CDR2 ANQGSEA. V was shortened by 0 bases and J by 13 bases, with 10 bases between the two germline ends. The CDR3 reads CSVEDLGSQFF. CDR3 bases: TGCAGCGTTGAAGATCTTGGTAGTCAGTTCTTC.